The clone carrying this T cell receptor beta chain was seen many times. Its target is unknown. A library made for alpha chains picked up this beta chain off target, so its size means little. The record originates from a study of spatial heterogeneity in lung cancer. Study outcomes and limitations: Counts of expanded alpha and beta TCRs within tumors tracked the tumor nonsynonymous mutation count. The counts of expanded TCRs, ubiquitous and regional, tracked ubiquitous and regional nonsynonymous mutations, respectively.

In TCRdb, the 5' RACE reads were re-called with MiXCR into one record per CDR3 protein. Seen here are 17,000 or so distinct CDR3 sequences, roughly 6.2% observed once, and the top ten hold 6.8%. Time point meaning: sample taken at primary tumor resection. The germline V gene has CDR1 SGHVS and CDR2 FNYEAQ. The trim removed 5 bases at V and 6 bases at J, leaving 7 bases unmatched. This CDR3 spans 14 amino acids. The V and J genes are TRBV7-6 and TRBJ2-7; 10 positions agree with TRBD1. Source: lung tumor tissue, taken at surgery. The source of this sequence is a male donor with early-stage non-small cell lung cancer. CDR3 loop: CASSPGQGNGEQYF. The CDR3, as DNA: TGTGCCAGCAGCCCGGGACAGGGGAACGGCGAGCAGTACTTC.